The 11 T cell receptor beta chains below come from one sample, sequenced in a study of T cell responses to AZD1222 COVID-19 vaccine. TCRdb's table, derived via immunoSEQ multiplex PCR, lists solely in-frame clones and lacks some. This table has 90,000 to 120,000 clones, about 90% appearing once. Here the sequenced sample was peripheral blood, taken 28 days after the second AZD1222 dose. The receptors here all came from an adult who received the AZD1222 COVID-19 vaccine.

In the case of this clone: At one end the junction does not follow the germline gene, possibly because of a read error. The chain combines TRBV30 with TRBJ1-2; D is perhaps TRBD1 (5 bases). CDR3 size: 13 residues. In germline, CDR1 is GTSNPN, CDR2 SVGIG (reference sequence). DNA for the CDR3: TGTGCCCGGAGGGAGACTGGGGGCTATGGCTACACCTTC. The encoded protein is CARRETGGYGYTF.

The chain has TRBV9 and TRBJ2-2; D may be TRBD1 (5 bases). The CDR3 contains 16 residues. From germline, CDR1 is SGDLS and CDR2 YYNGEE. V shed 3 bases and J shed 0 bases, with 12 bases lying between them. CDR3 DNA: TGTGCCAGCAGCGAGAGGTGGGGCGCGAACACCGGGGAGCTGTTTTTT. Encoded protein: CASSERWGANTGELFF. The entire variable domain, with the rest obtained from reference TRBV9 and TRBJ2-2, is as follows: DSGVTQTPKHLITATGQRVTLRCSPRSGDLSVYWYQQSLDQGLQFLIQYYNGEERAKGNILERFSAQQFPDLHSELNLSSLELGDSALYFCASSERWGANTGELFFGEGSRLTVL.

The chain links TRBV3-1 (or the pseudogene TRBV3-2) to TRBJ1-2; 8 bases are shared with TRBD1. CDR3 length: 14 amino acids. The V gene's germline CDR1 is LGHDT and CDR2 YNNKEL (reference sequence). The ends lost 8 bases at V and 5 bases at J; junction bases unmatched: 10. This CDR3 reads CASSLRGQVYGYTF. CDR3 DNA sequence: TGTGCCAGCTCTTTAAGGGGACAGGTTTATGGCTACACCTTC.

The chain is built from TRBV5-1 and TRBJ2-1; the D gene is possibly TRBD1 (5 bases). Germline assignment: CDR1 SGHRS and CDR2 YFSETQ. V was shortened by 4 bases and J by 5 bases, with 19 bases between the two germline ends. This CDR3 has 16 residues. CDR3 protein: CASSGDRRRVNNEQFF. The CDR3 DNA sequence: TGCGCCAGCAGCGGTGACAGAAGACGAGTTAACAATGAGCAGTTCTTC.

The chain carries TRBV6-5 and TRBJ1-1, with D tentatively TRBD1 (6 bases). V was trimmed by 7 bases and J by 7 bases, leaving 16 bases between them. Germline CDR1 is MNHEY and CDR2 is SVGAGI. The length of the CDR3 is 13 residues. The CDR3 region has the DNA TGTGCCAGCACTCCCAGAGGGGGATATGAAGCTTTCTTT. This sequence encodes CASTPRGGYEAFF.

The chain carries TRBV9 and TRBJ1-6, with 8 bases identical to TRBD1. CDR1 SGDLS and CDR2 YYNGEE come from the germline V gene. CDR3 size: 14 residues. Losses at the gene ends were 2 bases for V and 5 bases for J; bases not matched to a gene: 0. The CDR3 region is CASSVTGDNSPLHF. DNA for the CDR3: TGTGCCAGCAGCGTGACAGGGGATAATTCACCCCTCCACTTT.

CDR3: CASSLVAGHEQYF. CDR3 nucleotides: TGTGCCAGCAGCTTAGTTGCGGGGCACGAGCAGTACTTC. This chain joins TRBV7-2 and TRBJ2-7, with D possibly being TRBD2 (6 bases). The CDR3 runs 13 residues. Trimming removed 1 base from V and 5 bases from J, with 9 bases in between. Germline lookup yields CDR1 SGHTA and CDR2 FQGNSA.

J is TRBJ1-6 and V is TRBV6-1; D is ambiguous. Trimming removed 1 base from V and 9 bases from J, with 10 bases in between. CDR1 and CDR2 (germline): MNHNS, SASEGT. CDR3 length: 14 amino acids. The CDR3, as DNA: TGTGCCAGCAGTGAAGGGCAGGACTTTTCACCCCTCCACTTT. This gives the protein CASSEGQDFSPLHF.

The chain employs TRBV3-1 (or the pseudogene TRBV3-2) and TRBJ2-5, with 7 bases that match TRBD2. In germline, CDR1 is LGHDT, CDR2 YNNKEL (reference sequence). The CDR3 totals 19 residues. With 0 bases clipped from V and 1 base from J, the junction kept 14 bases outside the gene matches. CDR3 in DNA: TGTGCCAGCAGCCAAGAATCCCGAATGCGCGGGAGCACCCAAGAGACCCAGTACTTC. It translates to CASSQESRMRGSTQETQYF.

The V gene is TRBV21-1, the J gene TRBJ2-5; the table names TRBD1, a call not compared with the DNA. TRBV21-1 has pseudogene status. This CDR3 comprises 12 residues. CDR3 amino acids: CASSKGRTAQYF. As DNA, the CDR3 is TGTGCCAGCAGCAAAGGAAGGACAGCCCAGTACTTC.

The chain is built from TRBV7-6 and TRBJ1-1; 10 bases are a match to TRBD1. Germline assignment: CDR1 SGHVS and CDR2 FNYEAQ. The CDR3 is 15 amino acids. Trimming at V came to 3 bases and at J to 1 base, leaving 2 bases not matched to a gene. CDR3 sequence: CASSLGTGANTEAFF. DNA of the CDR3: TGTGCCAGCAGCTTGGGGACAGGGGCGAACACTGAAGCTTTCTTT.